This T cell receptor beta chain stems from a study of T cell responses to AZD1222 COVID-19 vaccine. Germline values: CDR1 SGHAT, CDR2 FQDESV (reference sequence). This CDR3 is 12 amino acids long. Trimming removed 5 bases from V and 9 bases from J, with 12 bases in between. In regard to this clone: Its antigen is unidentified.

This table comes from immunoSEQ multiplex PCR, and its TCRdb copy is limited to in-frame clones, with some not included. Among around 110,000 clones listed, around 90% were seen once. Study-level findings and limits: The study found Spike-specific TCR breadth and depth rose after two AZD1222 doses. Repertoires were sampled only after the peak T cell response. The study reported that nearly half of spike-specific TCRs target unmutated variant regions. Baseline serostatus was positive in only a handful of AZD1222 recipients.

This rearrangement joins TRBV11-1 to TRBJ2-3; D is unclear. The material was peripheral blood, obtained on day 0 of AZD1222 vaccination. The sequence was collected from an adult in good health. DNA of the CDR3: TGTGCCAGCAGCCTAGAGAGCATCACGCAGTATTTT. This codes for CASSLESITQYF.